Shown below are 20 T cell receptor beta chains from a single sample sequenced in a study of cytomegalovirus exposure and HLA in healthy donors. The study ran its PCR with 60 Vbeta and 13 Jbeta primers. Measured with immunoSEQ multiplex PCR; TCRdb has only the in-frame clones, and not every one. Here the sample spans some 150,000 clones, roughly 85% being singletons. What was sequenced was PBMCs. Receptor source: a man between 40 and 49 years old in good health and CMV-seronegative.

This sequence joins TRBV7-2 and TRBJ2-7, with D possibly TRBD1 on 6 matching bases. Trimming took off 5 bases at V and 0 bases at J, with 11 bases between the two ends. The CDR3 is 14 residues long. CDR1 and CDR2 from the germline V gene are SGHTA and FQGNSA. The CDR3 nucleotides are TGTGCCAGCAGCAGCAGGACAGTCTCCTACGAGCAGTACTTC. Translation gives CASSSRTVSYEQYF.

This chain uses TRBV18 with TRBJ1-2; 12 positions match TRBD1. V trimming: 3 bases; J trimming: 5 bases; junction bases outside the gene matches: 4. The CDR3 covers 15 residues. CDR1 and CDR2 from the germline V gene are KGHSH and LQKENI. The CDR3 is CASSPMGQGAYGYTF. The DNA for the CDR3 is TGTGCCAGCTCACCTATGGGACAGGGGGCTTATGGCTACACCTTC.

Regarding this clone: One end of the junction does not line up with germline, which may come from a read error. This chain uses TRBV28 with TRBJ2-4; TRBD2 might be the D (5 bases). This CDR3 has 14 residues. CDR1 is MDHEN and CDR2 is SYDVKM in the germline V gene. DNA of the CDR3: TGTGCCAGCAGGTTCTCTCTAGCCAAAAACAGTCAGTACTTC. Translating gives CASRFSLAKNSQYF.

This chain links TRBV4-1 with TRBJ2-7, with 7 bases that match TRBD2. J was trimmed by 4 bases and V by 0 bases; bases with no gene match: 6. This CDR3 spans 15 amino acids. Germline V CDR1 and CDR2: MGHRA, YSYEKL. CDR3 residues: CASSQDGEGRYEQYF. CDR3 bases: TGCGCCAGCAGCCAAGATGGGGAGGGTAGGTACGAGCAGTACTTC.

The V and J genes are TRBV15 and TRBJ1-4; D call uncertain. The CDR3 consists of 13 residues. The germline V gene has CDR1 LNHNV and CDR2 YYDKDF (reference sequence). Deletions cut 2 bases from V and 7 bases from J, with 8 bases between. The CDR3 sequence is CATSRTAGEKLFF. For the CDR3, the DNA is TGTGCCACCAGCAGAACAGCTGGTGAAAAACTGTTTTTT. The full variable domain, with the rest looked up from reference TRBV15 and TRBJ1-4, is DAMVIQNPRYQVTQFGKPVTLSCSQTLNHNVMYWYQQKSSQAPKLLFHYYDKDFNNEADTPDNFQSRRPNTSFCFLDIRSPGLGDTAMYLCATSRTAGEKLFFGSGTQLSVL.

The chain carries TRBV28 and TRBJ2-1; 10 nucleotides agree with TRBD2. J was trimmed by 8 bases and V by 5 bases; bases with no gene match: 9. There are 15 residues in the CDR3. Germline V CDR1 and CDR2: MDHEN, SYDVKM. The CDR3 spells CASSGSSGSRYEQFF. The CDR3 region has the DNA TGTGCCAGCAGTGGGTCTAGCGGGAGTAGATATGAGCAGTTCTTC.

CDR3 sequence (DNA): TGCGCCAGCAGCCAAGATTGGACAGGGATAACAGATACGCAGTATTTT. Residues: CASSQDWTGITDTQYF. The chain joins TRBV4-1 to TRBJ2-3; 8 bases are a match to TRBD1. This CDR3 is 16 amino acids long. Looked up from germline, CDR1 is MGHRA and CDR2 is YSYEKL. The J segment lost 3 bases and the V segment lost 0 bases, leaving 5 bases of the junction unmatched.

The V and J genes are TRBV6-5 and TRBJ2-7, with 7 nucleotides matching TRBD2. J lost 5 bases, V lost 9 bases, and 10 bases had no gene match. The germline CDR1 and CDR2 sequences are MNHEY and SVGAGI. The CDR3 is 13 amino acids. The CDR3 region has the DNA TGTGCCAGTACCCAACTAGCGAGCGACGAGCAGTACTTC. It is translated as CASTQLASDEQYF.

V is TRBV5-5 and J is TRBJ1-2; 7 bases map to TRBD1. Germline-derived CDR1 and CDR2 are SGHKS and YYEKEE (reference sequence). This CDR3 contains 14 residues. Unmatched junction bases numbered 1, after V lost 0 bases and J lost 2 bases. The CDR3 coding sequence is TGTGCCAGCAGCTTGGGACAGGGCAACTATGGCTACACCTTC. It encodes CASSLGQGNYGYTF.

The V call is TRBV27, the J call TRBJ2-7, with a possible D match to TRBD2 (6 bases). The CDR3 runs 13 residues. Trimming removed 5 bases at V and 4 bases at J, with 12 bases between. Per the germline V gene, CDR1 is MNHEY and CDR2 is SMNVEV (reference sequence). The CDR3 nucleotides are TGTGCCAGCAGTCCGGCGGGAAGATACGAGCAGTACTTC. It is translated as CASSPAGRYEQYF.

The chain joins TRBV4-2 to TRBJ1-2; D unclear. Germline lookup yields CDR1 LGHNA and CDR2 YNFKEQ. This CDR3 is built from 16 residues. Deletions cut 0 bases from V and 4 bases from J, with 15 bases between. In DNA, the CDR3 is TGTGCCAGCAGCCAAGATGGAGAGGTCCTGGGCTATGGCTACACCTTC. Residues: CASSQDGEVLGYGYTF.

V usage is TRBV5-1 and J usage is TRBJ2-1; 15 bases are shared with TRBD2. Germline loops: CDR1 SGHRS, CDR2 YFSETQ. CDR3 length: 15 residues. With V trimmed by 4 bases and J by 8 bases, 4 bases remained unmatched. The CDR3 DNA reads TGCGCCAGCAGCCTAAGGACTAGCGGGGGGGATGAGCAGTTCTTC. Its translation is CASSLRTSGGDEQFF.

This sequence joins TRBV5-4 and TRBJ2-3; 7 positions agree with TRBD1. V shed 3 bases and J 3 bases; nucleotides not matched to a gene: 7. Germline CDR1 reads SGHNT; CDR2 reads YYREEE (reference sequence). The CDR3 consists of 15 residues. The CDR3 nucleotides are TGTGCCAGCAGCTCGGGACAGTATTATACAGATACGCAGTATTTT. Translated: CASSSGQYYTDTQYF.

This rearrangement joins TRBV20-1 to TRBJ2-1; 7 bases are shared with TRBD1. The CDR3 covers 11 residues. The trim removed 5 bases at V and 10 bases at J, leaving 5 bases unmatched. Germline lookup yields CDR1 DFQATT and CDR2 SNEGSKA (reference sequence). The CDR3 reads CSADRAWEQFF. The CDR3 nucleotides read TGCAGTGCTGACAGGGCTTGGGAGCAGTTCTTC.

This clone appeared a single time. CDR3 in DNA: TGCAGTGCTGGTACTTCTAGCGGGCTGTACTTC. It encodes CSAGTSSGLYF. The chain has TRBV20-1 and TRBJ2-7, with 8 bases identical to TRBD2. The V and J ends lost 5 bases and 12 bases, in that order; junction bases with no gene match: 9. Germline lookup yields CDR1 DFQATT and CDR2 SNEGSKA (reference sequence). The CDR3 loop spans 11 amino acids.

The chain carries TRBV28 and TRBJ2-7; D may be TRBD2 (5 bases). This CDR3 region has 13 residues. Trimming cost V 5 bases and J 3 bases, with 11 bases left between them. Germline V CDR1 and CDR2: MDHEN, SYDVKM. The CDR3 DNA reads as TGTGCCAGCAGTCAAATCCGGGACTACGAGCAGTACTTC. It is translated as CASSQIRDYEQYF.

This clone was detected only a few times. CDR3 amino acids: CASSLRGGSWPGELFF. Here the CDR3 DNA reads TGTGCCAGCAGCTTACGGGGCGGGAGCTGGCCCGGGGAGCTGTTTTTT. This rearrangement joins TRBV13 to TRBJ2-2; 7 nucleotides match TRBD2. This CDR3 has 16 amino acids. Trimming cost V 2 bases and J 6 bases; bases outside gene matches: 9. Per the germline V gene, CDR1 is PRHDT and CDR2 is FYEKMQ (reference sequence). Using reference TRBV13 and TRBJ2-2 for the parts outside the CDR3, the full variable domain is AAGVIQSPRHLIKEKRETATLKCYPIPRHDTVYWYQQGPGQDPQFLISFYEKMQSDKGSIPDRFSAQQFSDYHSELNMSSLELGDSALYFCASSLRGGSWPGELFFGEGSRLTVL.

This clone was counted only a few times. The genes are TRBV27 and TRBJ2-7; perhaps TRBD1 as D (5 bases). The CDR3 extends over 13 amino acids. The ends were cut back, 5 bases at V and 6 bases at J, with 14 bases in the middle. CDR1 MNHEY and CDR2 SMNVEV come from the germline V gene (reference sequence). For the CDR3, the DNA is TGTGCCAGCAGTCTCAGACAGTTTTCCGAGCAGTACTTC. This gives the protein CASSLRQFSEQYF.

The chain recombines TRBV29-1 with TRBJ2-5; D unresolved. TRBJ2-7 matches the DNA end more closely, so the J call is doubtful. CDR1 is SQVTM, CDR2 ANQGSEA, per germline. CDR3 length: 13 amino acids. As DNA, the CDR3 is TGCAGCGTTGCAGAGTCAAGCTCCTACGAGCAGTACTTC. Translating it yields CSVAESSSYEQYF.

By proportion, this clone is medium-sized. The chain has TRBV4-1 and TRBJ2-7, with TRBD2 identical over 9 bases. Germline CDR1 and CDR2: MGHRA and YSYEKL. V shed 0 bases and J 4 bases; nucleotides not matched to a gene: 4. This CDR3 is 15 amino acids long. CDR3: CASSQELAGVYEQYF. CDR3 DNA sequence: TGCGCCAGCAGCCAAGAATTAGCGGGAGTATACGAGCAGTACTTC.